Below are 17 T cell receptor beta chains sequenced from a single sample in a study of cytomegalovirus exposure and HLA in healthy donors. The PCR used 60 Vbeta and 13 Jbeta primers. Sequencing used immunoSEQ multiplex PCR; TCRdb keeps in-frame clones, though not all of them. The sample lists 35,000 to 45,000 clones, about 50% seen once, with about an eighth in the top ten. Sequenced sample: PBMCs. These receptors all stem from a human donor in good health.

The chain links TRBV6-5 to TRBJ2-7; 10 nucleotides match TRBD2. The V gene end was trimmed by 10 bases and the J gene end by 6 bases; junction bases not matched to a gene: 15. CDR3 length: 15 amino acids. Germline V CDR1 and CDR2: MNHEY, SVGAGI. For the CDR3, the DNA is TGTGCCACAGTTACATTCCTAGCGGGAGTTCGCGAGCAGTACTTC. Amino acids: CATVTFLAGVREQYF.

This chain uses TRBV7-8 with TRBJ1-5, with D uncertain. With 5 bases removed from V and 2 bases from J, the gap between germline ends came to 16 bases. The CDR3 contains 16 residues. CDR1 and CDR2 (germline): SGHVS, FQNEAQ. In DNA form, the CDR3 reads TGTGCCAGCAGCGAGCAGACACTCGGGGGCAATCAGCCCCAGCATTTT. It translates to CASSEQTLGGNQPQHF. The whole variable domain, remainder taken from reference TRBV7-8 and TRBJ1-5, is GAGVSQSPRYKVAKRGQDVALRCDPISGHVSLFWYQQALGQGPEFLTYFQNEAQLDKSGLPSDRFFAERPEGSVSTLKIQRTQQEDSAVYLCASSEQTLGGNQPQHFGDGTRLSIL.

This clone was seen a handful of times. V and J are TRBV9 and TRBJ2-1; D call uncertain. The CDR3 loop spans 15 amino acids. V was shortened by 0 bases and J by 2 bases, with 9 bases between the two germline ends. Germline values: CDR1 SGDLS, CDR2 YYNGEE. The CDR3 spells CASSVGQIPYNEQFF. For the CDR3, the DNA is TGTGCCAGCAGCGTAGGGCAGATACCCTACAATGAGCAGTTCTTC.

This clone was picked up a small number of times. J is TRBJ1-3 and V is TRBV30; a weak D match, TRBD1 (6 bases). The V and J ends lost 8 bases and 1 base respectively, with 12 bases between them. Per germline, CDR1 GTSNPN and CDR2 SVGIG (reference sequence). This CDR3 has 13 amino acids. The CDR3: CALLRGSGNTIYF. The CDR3 DNA is TGTGCCCTATTAAGGGGGTCTGGAAACACCATATATTTT.

V is TRBV10-3 and J is TRBJ2-7; no definite D call. The CDR3 covers 12 residues. V dropped 0 bases and J dropped 3 bases, with 3 bases sitting between them. CDR1 and CDR2 from the germline V gene are ENHRY and SYGVKD. CDR3 DNA sequence: TGTGCCATCAGTGAGTCGAGCTACGAGCAGTACTTC. Its translation is CAISESSYEQYF.

The J gene is TRBJ2-5, the V gene TRBV7-2, with D possibly being TRBD2 (5 bases). Germline V CDR1 and CDR2: SGHTA, FQGNSA. V was trimmed by 7 bases and J by 0 bases, leaving 12 bases between them. The length of the CDR3 is 14 residues. The CDR3 loop reads CASKPSGNQETQYF. CDR3 nucleotides: TGTGCCAGCAAACCGTCGGGGAACCAAGAGACCCAGTACTTC.

This clone was counted between two and nine times. This chain uses TRBV5-6 with TRBJ1-2, with D maybe TRBD1 (6 bases). This CDR3 has 15 amino acids. V gave up 0 bases and J gave up 2 bases, with 11 bases separating them. Germline values: CDR1 SGHDT, CDR2 YYEEEE. The CDR3 DNA reads as TGTGCCAGCAGCTTGGGTCCAGGGGCCAACTATGGCTACACCTTC. Its protein is CASSLGPGANYGYTF.

The rearrangement uses TRBV7-9 and TRBJ2-3; tentative D call: TRBD2 (6 bases). CDR1 is SEHNR, CDR2 FQNEAQ, per germline (reference sequence). V lost 7 bases and J 2 bases, leaving 13 bases between the germline ends. CDR3 size: 14 residues. DNA of the CDR3: TGTGCCAGCATCTGGACGGGAGACACAGATACGCAGTATTTT. Its protein is CASIWTGDTDTQYF.

This clone was counted between two and nine times. CDR3 DNA sequence: TGTGCCAGCAGCTTGGGGCAGAAGATCAATCAGCCCCAGCATTTT. Encoded protein: CASSLGQKINQPQHF. This chain links TRBV5-8 with TRBJ1-5, with D hard to call. Germline assignment: CDR1 SGHTS and CDR2 YDEGEE. V was cut by 0 bases and J by 3 bases, with 10 bases left in between. This CDR3 spans 15 amino acids.

The rearrangement uses TRBV9 and TRBJ2-7, with TRBD1 as a possible D gene (5 bases). Germline V gene sequence: CDR1 SGDLS, CDR2 YYNGEE. This CDR3 has 13 amino acids. V lost 5 bases to trimming and J lost 4 bases, with 13 bases between them. CDR3 in amino acids: CASSDKGSYEQYF. The DNA for the CDR3 is TGTGCCAGCAGTGACAAGGGGTCATACGAGCAGTACTTC.

The chain joins TRBV9 to TRBJ1-6; a weak D match, TRBD1 (5 bases). The CDR3 is 16 residues long. CDR1 is SGDLS and CDR2 is YYNGEE in the germline V gene. V dropped 6 bases and J dropped 1 base, with 14 bases sitting between them. In DNA form, the CDR3 reads TGTGCCAGCACCCGAGACGGGGGGTCCTATAATTCACCCCTCCACTTT. Protein sequence: CASTRDGGSYNSPLHF.

This chain links TRBV7-8 with TRBJ2-7; 8 bases agree with TRBD1. Germline assignment: CDR1 SGHVS and CDR2 FQNEAQ. Unmatched junction bases numbered 10, after V lost 4 bases and J lost 2 bases. The CDR3 covers 16 residues. The CDR3 protein is CASSWNSGQGAYEQYF. The CDR3 DNA reads TGTGCCAGCAGCTGGAACAGTGGACAGGGAGCCTACGAGCAGTACTTC.

The chain carries TRBV7-6 and TRBJ1-2; D unresolved. The V gene's germline CDR1 is SGHVS and CDR2 FNYEAQ. V was cut by 1 base and J by 0 bases, with 15 bases left in between. The CDR3 runs 17 residues. The CDR3 reads CASSLEAVGSSNYGYTF. In DNA form, the CDR3 reads TGTGCCAGCAGCTTAGAGGCGGTCGGCTCATCTAACTATGGCTACACCTTC.

The V gene is TRBV2, the J gene TRBJ1-5; no clear D. V lost 9 bases, J lost 7 bases, and 16 bases lay in between. The CDR3 loop spans 13 amino acids. Germline V gene sequence: CDR1 SNHLY, CDR2 FYNNEI. CDR3 sequence reads: CASSGERAQPQHF. Written as DNA, the CDR3 is TGTGCCAGTTCGGGAGAAAGAGCGCAGCCCCAGCATTTT.

A note on this clone: A junction end diverges from the germline sequence, so it may reflect a read error. This sequence joins TRBV18 and TRBJ2-7, with TRBD1 matching over 8 bases. In germline, CDR1 is KGHSH, CDR2 LQKENI. The CDR3 covers 12 residues. The CDR3 sequence: CASSPTRTGIVF. CDR3 sequence (DNA): TGTGCCAGCTCACCGACAAGGACAGGGATCGTTTTC.

This clone was counted between two and nine times. The CDR3 here is CASSPPNTNTEAFF. CDR3 bases: TGTGCCAGCTCACCCCCCAACACGAACACTGAAGCTTTCTTT. This chain joins TRBV18 and TRBJ1-1; D gene ambiguous. The V and J ends lost 3 bases and 1 base respectively, with 9 bases between them. This CDR3 has 14 amino acids. Germline lookup yields CDR1 KGHSH and CDR2 LQKENI.

The chain joins TRBV7-2 to TRBJ2-2; D may be TRBD2 (6 bases). The CDR3 consists of 15 residues. The V and J ends lost 5 bases and 3 bases respectively, with 13 bases between them. The germline CDR1 and CDR2 sequences are SGHTA and FQGNSA. The CDR3 loop reads CASSQRVADTGELFF. CDR3 DNA: TGTGCCAGCAGCCAGCGGGTAGCGGACACCGGGGAGCTGTTTTTT.